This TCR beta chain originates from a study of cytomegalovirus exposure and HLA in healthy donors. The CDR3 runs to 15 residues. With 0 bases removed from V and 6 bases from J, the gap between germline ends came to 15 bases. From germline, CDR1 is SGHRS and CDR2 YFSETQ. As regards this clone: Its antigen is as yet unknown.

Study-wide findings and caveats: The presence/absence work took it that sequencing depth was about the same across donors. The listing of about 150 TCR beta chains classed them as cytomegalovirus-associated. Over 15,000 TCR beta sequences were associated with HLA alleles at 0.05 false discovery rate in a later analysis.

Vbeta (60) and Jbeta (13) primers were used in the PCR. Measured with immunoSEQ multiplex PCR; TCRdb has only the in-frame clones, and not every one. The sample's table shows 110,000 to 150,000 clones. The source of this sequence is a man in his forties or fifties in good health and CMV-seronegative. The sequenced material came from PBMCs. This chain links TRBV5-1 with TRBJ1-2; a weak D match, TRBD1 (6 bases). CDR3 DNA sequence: TGCGCCAGCAGCTTGGCCCTAGGGGGGGAAGATGGCTACACCTTC. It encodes CASSLALGGEDGYTF.